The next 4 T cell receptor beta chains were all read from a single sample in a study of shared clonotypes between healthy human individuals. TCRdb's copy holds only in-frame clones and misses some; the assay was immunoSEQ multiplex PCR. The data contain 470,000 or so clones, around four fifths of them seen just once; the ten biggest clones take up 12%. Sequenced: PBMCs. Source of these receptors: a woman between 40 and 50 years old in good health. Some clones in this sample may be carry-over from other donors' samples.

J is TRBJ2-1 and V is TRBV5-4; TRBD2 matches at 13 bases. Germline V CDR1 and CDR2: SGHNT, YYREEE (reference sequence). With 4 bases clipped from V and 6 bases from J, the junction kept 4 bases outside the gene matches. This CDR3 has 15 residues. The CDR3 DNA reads TGTGCCAGCAGCCGGACTAGCGGGAGTTTCAATGAGCAGTTCTTC. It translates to CASSRTSGSFNEQFF.

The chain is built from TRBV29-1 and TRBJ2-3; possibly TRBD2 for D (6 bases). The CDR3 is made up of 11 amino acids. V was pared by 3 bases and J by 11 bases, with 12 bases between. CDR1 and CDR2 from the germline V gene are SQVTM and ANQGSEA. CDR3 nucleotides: TGCAGCGTTGAGGAGGGCAGGCTGCAGTATTTT. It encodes CSVEEGRLQYF.

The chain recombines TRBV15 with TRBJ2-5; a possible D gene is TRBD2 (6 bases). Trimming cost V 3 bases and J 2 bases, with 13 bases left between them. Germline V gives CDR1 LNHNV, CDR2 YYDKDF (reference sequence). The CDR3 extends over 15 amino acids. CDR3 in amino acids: CATSRPTSPQETQYF. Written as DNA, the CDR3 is TGTGCCACCAGCAGGCCAACTAGCCCTCAAGAGACCCAGTACTTC.

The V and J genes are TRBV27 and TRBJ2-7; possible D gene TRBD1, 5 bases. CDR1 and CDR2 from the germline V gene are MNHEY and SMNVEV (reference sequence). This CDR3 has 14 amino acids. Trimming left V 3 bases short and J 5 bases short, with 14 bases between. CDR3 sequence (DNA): TGTGCCAGCAGTTTTGCCAGGGCCATCCACGAGCAGTACTTC. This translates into CASSFARAIHEQYF.